This T cell receptor (beta chain) was identified in a study of T cell responses to AZD1222 COVID-19 vaccine. The CDR3 sequence is 15 residues long. Deletions cut 1 base from V and 3 bases from J, with 12 bases between. Germline loops: CDR1 LGHNA, CDR2 YNFKEQ. Worth noting for this clone: Its antigen remains unidentified.

Profiling relied on immunoSEQ multiplex PCR, and the TCRdb table lists in-frame clones only, not all of them. The sample has around 140,000 clones, roughly 93% seen once; the top ten hold 10% to 15%. Broader study findings: Repertoires were obtained solely post-peak T cell response. AZD1222 recipients seropositive at baseline numbered only six. Elevations in Spike-specific TCR breadth and depth followed administration of two AZD1222 doses. Close to half of spike-specific TCRs reportedly recognize unmutated variant regions.

The clonotype was recovered from an adult who had recovered from COVID-19. V usage is TRBV4-2 and J usage is TRBJ1-1, with D possibly being TRBD1 (5 bases). The sample here was peripheral blood, taken after recovery from COVID-19. CDR3: CASSQGALGDTEAFF. CDR3 coding DNA: TGTGCCAGCAGCCAAGGAGCATTGGGGGACACTGAAGCTTTCTTT.